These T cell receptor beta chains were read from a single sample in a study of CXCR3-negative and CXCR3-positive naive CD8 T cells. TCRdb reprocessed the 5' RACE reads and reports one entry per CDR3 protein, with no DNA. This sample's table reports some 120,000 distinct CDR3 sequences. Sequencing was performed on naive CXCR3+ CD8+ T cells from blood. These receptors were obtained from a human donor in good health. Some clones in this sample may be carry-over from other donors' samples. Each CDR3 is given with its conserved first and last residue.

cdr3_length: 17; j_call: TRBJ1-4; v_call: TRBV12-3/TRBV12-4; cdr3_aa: CASSLGEGGATNEKLFF
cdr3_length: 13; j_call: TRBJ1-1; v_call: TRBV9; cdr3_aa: CASSVSGGTEAFF
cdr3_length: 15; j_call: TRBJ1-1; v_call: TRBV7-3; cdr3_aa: CASSLNGELNTEAFF
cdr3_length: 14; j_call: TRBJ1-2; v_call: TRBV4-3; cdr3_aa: CASSQTTGQAGYTF
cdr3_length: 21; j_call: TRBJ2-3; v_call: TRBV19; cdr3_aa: CASSIDWGAGGLASSTDTQYF
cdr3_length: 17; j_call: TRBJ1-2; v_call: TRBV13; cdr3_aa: CASSQDRDVPQAYGYAF
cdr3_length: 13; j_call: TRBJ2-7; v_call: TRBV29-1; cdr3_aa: CSVVGYMGYEQYF
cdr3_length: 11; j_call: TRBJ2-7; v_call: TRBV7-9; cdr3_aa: CASSLTGEQYF
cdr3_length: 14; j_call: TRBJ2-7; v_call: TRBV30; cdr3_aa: CAWSSVGGGYEQYF
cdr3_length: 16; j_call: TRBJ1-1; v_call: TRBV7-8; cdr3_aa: CASSPLGGQGATEAFF
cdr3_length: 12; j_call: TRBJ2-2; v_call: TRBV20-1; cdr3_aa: CSATEGAGELFF
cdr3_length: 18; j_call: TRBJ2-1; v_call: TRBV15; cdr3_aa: CATSRDRYVSGLRNEQFF
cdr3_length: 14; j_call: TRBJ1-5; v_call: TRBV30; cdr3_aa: CAWSTGGLDQPQHF
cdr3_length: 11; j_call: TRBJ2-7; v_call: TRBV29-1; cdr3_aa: CSVWAENYQYF
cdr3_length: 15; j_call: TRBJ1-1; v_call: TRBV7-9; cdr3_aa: CASSFGQGSLTEAFF
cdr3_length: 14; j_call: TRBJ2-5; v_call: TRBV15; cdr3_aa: CATSRAAEQETQYF
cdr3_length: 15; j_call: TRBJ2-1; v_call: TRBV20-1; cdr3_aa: CSARHSGGAINEQFF
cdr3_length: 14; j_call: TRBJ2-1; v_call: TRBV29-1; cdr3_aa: CSVVTQGIYNEQFF
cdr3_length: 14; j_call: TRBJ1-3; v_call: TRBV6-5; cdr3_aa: CASSYSTDGDTIYF
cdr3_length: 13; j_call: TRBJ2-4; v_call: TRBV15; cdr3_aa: CATSRDRGDIQYF
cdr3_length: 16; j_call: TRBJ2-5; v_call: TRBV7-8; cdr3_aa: CASSPLGAGGQETQYF
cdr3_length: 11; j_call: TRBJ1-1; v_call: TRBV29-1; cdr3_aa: CSTRQGWEAFF
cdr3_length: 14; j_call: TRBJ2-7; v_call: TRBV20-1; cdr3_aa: CSARLGTGPYEQYF
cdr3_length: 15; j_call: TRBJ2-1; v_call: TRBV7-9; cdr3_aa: CASSLVMGRFDEQFF
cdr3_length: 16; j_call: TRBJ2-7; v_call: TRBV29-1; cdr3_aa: CSVEVEDGLSQVEQYF
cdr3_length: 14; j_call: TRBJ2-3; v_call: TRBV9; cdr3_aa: CASSPRTSTDTQYF
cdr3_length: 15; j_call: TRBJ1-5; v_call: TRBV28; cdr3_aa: CASSSYRGRVQPQHF